This T cell receptor beta chain is from a study of blood T cell dynamics during melanoma immunotherapy. Across the study: Standard first-line treatment here was pembrolizumab or nivolumab plus ipilimumab in metastatic melanoma. Findings and limits, study-wide: Whether repertoire-driving clones were melanoma-specific could not be determined.

The data were produced by immunoSEQ multiplex PCR, yet TCRdb's version contains in-frame clones alone and is incomplete. Found here are 8,000 to 10,000 clones, around nine tenths of them singletons; the top ten hold over 30%. Germline V gene lookup returns CDR1 SEHNR and CDR2 FQNEAQ (reference sequence). The V segment lost 5 bases and the J segment 4 bases; nucleotides outside the gene matches: 7. The CDR3 has 15 residues. Sample time point: pre-treatment baseline. Blood was drawn before treatment and at week 3 after checkpoint blockade. Patients had no prior systemic cancer treatment, immunosuppressants or other active cancers. Notes on this clone: The target antigen is unknown.

This rearrangement joins TRBV7-9 to TRBJ2-1, with 8 bases aligning to TRBD1. The source material was blood, sampled from a patient treated with checkpoint blockade. The receptor comes from a human donor with melanoma. Written as DNA, the CDR3 is TGTGCCAGCAGCCCCGGACAGGGACCTTACAATGAGCAGTTCTTC. Translated, it gives CASSPGQGPYNEQFF.